The clone carrying this TCR beta chain was detected a few times. Its antigen remains unidentified. TCRdb analysed the 5' RACE reads with MiXCR anew, one entry per CDR3 protein. The repertoire consists of tens of thousands of distinct CDR3 sequences, with approximately 5.7% occurring once and the leading ten covering 5%. This CDR3 spans 14 amino acids. V lost 3 bases and J 7 bases, leaving 15 bases between the germline ends. The germline V gene encodes CDR1 KGHSH and CDR2 LQKENI. The sample comes from a study of CD8 T cells in ankylosing spondylitis. Regarding the study as a whole: Reportedly, matched ankylosing spondylitis synovial fluid was significantly enriched for disease-linked clones. Clones that were linked to disease were CD8+ and were relatively rare in peripheral blood. There were earlier reports of some motif variants in reactive arthritis synovial fluid and blood.

The chain uses TRBV18 and TRBJ1-1; D unresolved. Sequencing was carried out using synovial fluid, either unsorted or a sorted T cell fraction (not recorded which). This clonotype was sampled from a male donor with ankylosing spondylitis. Here the CDR3 DNA reads TGTGCCAGCTCACCGCAGATGGGTTTGGATGAAGCTTTCTTT. It yields the protein CASSPQMGLDEAFF.